The 24 T cell receptor beta chains below were found in one sample sequenced in a study of vaccination effects on CD4 cells after COVID-19. No antigen is known for these receptors. This table comes from immunoSEQ multiplex PCR, and its TCRdb copy is limited to in-frame clones, with some not included. The data hold 35,000 to 55,000 clones, with 75% observed a single time. ViraFEST expansion of antigen-specific CD4+ T cells with viral peptide pools preceded sequencing. CD4+ T cell isolation took place after approximately 11 days of culture. PCR confirmed that the person was infected with SARS-CoV-2 between March and December 2020. The input for sequencing was CD4+ T cells from PBMCs cultured with a peptide pool, taken before COVID-19 vaccination. These TCRs come from a human donor who had a prior SARS-CoV-2 infection.

The rearrangement links TRBV19 to TRBJ1-3; 7 bases match TRBD1. Germline loops: CDR1 LNHDA, CDR2 SQIVND (reference sequence). Trimming took 0 bases from V and 2 from J; bases not matched to a gene: 4. The CDR3 sequence is 16 residues long. CDR3 DNA: TGTGCCAGTAGTATAGATGGACAGGAGCCTGGAAACACCATATATTTT. Its protein is CASSIDGQEPGNTIYF.

This clone has a handful of counts. This chain uses TRBV3-1 (or the pseudogene TRBV3-2) with TRBJ2-3; tentatively, D is TRBD1 or TRBD2 (5 bases each). Germline-derived CDR1 and CDR2 are LGHDT and YNNKEL (reference sequence). Trimming cost V 3 bases and J 8 bases, with 9 bases left between them. The CDR3 loop spans 12 amino acids. For the CDR3, the DNA is TGTGCCAGCAGCCACGGGGCGGGTACGCAGTATTTT. It encodes CASSHGAGTQYF.

The chain recombines TRBV4-1 with TRBJ1-2, with 9 nucleotides matching TRBD1. The CDR3 consists of 14 residues. The V and J ends lost 4 bases and 3 bases, in that order; junction bases with no gene match: 3. Germline loops: CDR1 MGHRA, CDR2 YSYEKL. The CDR3 spells CASSRDRGDYGYTF. The CDR3 nucleotides are TGCGCCAGCAGCCGCGACAGGGGGGACTATGGCTACACCTTC.

The gene calls are TRBV2 and TRBJ2-1; 8 bases agree with TRBD1. CDR1 is SNHLY and CDR2 is FYNNEI in the germline V gene. The CDR3 totals 15 residues. V was pared by 3 bases and J by 2 bases, with 3 bases of the junction left unmatched. CDR3 DNA: TGTGCCAGCAGTGATAGGACAGGGCCCTACAATGAGCAGTTCTTC. Residues: CASSDRTGPYNEQFF. The entire variable domain, with the rest obtained from reference TRBV2 and TRBJ2-1, is as follows: EPEVTQTPSHQVTQMGQEVILRCVPISNHLYFYWYRQILGQKVEFLVSFYNNEISEKSEIFDDQFSVERPDGSNFTLKIRSTKLEDSAMYFCASSDRTGPYNEQFFGPGTRLTVL.

The CDR3 DNA follows: TGTGCCAGCAGCCTCCGCGGTCTTTATGAGCAGTTCTTC. Translated, it gives CASSLRGLYEQFF. This chain connects TRBV5-6 to TRBJ2-1; D gene unclear. V shed 4 bases and J shed 8 bases, with 13 bases lying between them. The CDR3 runs to 13 residues. CDR1 is SGHDT, CDR2 YYEEEE, per germline.

The rearrangement links TRBV9 to TRBJ1-2, with D possibly matching TRBD1 (6 bases). CDR3 size: 15 residues. Trimming took off 3 bases at V and 3 bases at J, with 15 bases between the two ends. Germline lookup yields CDR1 SGDLS and CDR2 YYNGEE. The CDR3 loop reads CASSGPGGRDYGYTF. CDR3 nucleotides: TGTGCCAGCAGCGGCCCTGGGGGGCGCGACTATGGCTACACCTTC.

This chain links TRBV2 with TRBJ2-1; 9 positions agree with TRBD1. This CDR3 has 13 amino acids. J lost 7 bases, V lost 7 bases, and 5 bases had no gene match. Germline assignment: CDR1 SNHLY and CDR2 FYNNEI. DNA of the CDR3: TGTGCCAGCATATACGGGACAGGGAATGAGCAGTTCTTC. Protein sequence: CASIYGTGNEQFF.

The chain links TRBV27 to TRBJ1-2; D possibly corresponds to TRBD1 (6 bases). V was clipped by 0 bases and J by 0 bases, with 11 bases between them. This CDR3 spans 16 amino acids. Germline lookup yields CDR1 MNHEY and CDR2 SMNVEV (reference sequence). The CDR3 spells CASSLSSWTANYGYTF. The CDR3 bases are TGTGCCAGCAGTTTATCCTCTTGGACAGCTAACTATGGCTACACCTTC.

V is TRBV5-1 and J is TRBJ2-1; 7 positions agree with TRBD2. Germline trimming cut 0 bases from V and 7 bases from J; bases unmatched to any gene: 4. This CDR3 contains 14 residues. CDR1 and CDR2 from the germline V gene are SGHRS and YFSETQ. In nucleotides, the CDR3 is TGCGCCAGCAGCTTGGTAGCGGGCCCAAATGAGCAGTTCTTC. It translates to CASSLVAGPNEQFF. The variable domain in full, with the rest retrieved from reference TRBV5-1 and TRBJ2-1, is KAGVTQTPRYLIKTRGQQVTLSCSPISGHRSVSWYQQTPGQGLQFLFEYFSETQRNKGNFPGRFSGRQFSNSRSEMNVSTLELGDSALYLCASSLVAGPNEQFFGPGTRLTVL.

This clone has a handful of counts. The chain couples TRBV27 to TRBJ1-6, with D uncertain. V lost 3 bases and J 8 bases, leaving 8 bases between the germline ends. The CDR3 covers 13 residues. CDR1 and CDR2 from the germline V gene are MNHEY and SMNVEV (reference sequence). CDR3 nucleotides: TGTGCCAGCAGTTTTGGTCCCTATTCACCCCTCCACTTT. Translation gives CASSFGPYSPLHF.

This clone was detected only once. The chain uses TRBV4-3 and TRBJ2-7; either TRBD1 or TRBD2 may supply D (5 bases each). The germline CDR1 and CDR2 sequences are LGHNA and YSLEER. This CDR3 has 15 residues. Trimming took 0 bases from V and 6 from J, leaving 15 bases between them. CDR3 sequence reads: CASSQEWNLGVEQYF. CDR3 in DNA: TGCGCCAGCAGCCAAGAGTGGAACTTGGGGGTCGAGCAGTACTTC.

V gene TRBV2 combines with J gene TRBJ2-7, with 10 bases identical to TRBD1. Germline lookup yields CDR1 SNHLY and CDR2 FYNNEI. CDR3 length: 15 amino acids. After removal of 6 bases from V and 4 bases from J, the junction contained 9 bases not matched to a gene. The CDR3 loop is CASRPGDRGLYEQYF. The CDR3 bases are TGTGCCAGCAGGCCCGGGGACAGGGGTCTGTACGAGCAGTACTTC.

The chain joins TRBV19 to TRBJ2-1; D not certain. This CDR3 contains 11 residues. The germline CDR1 and CDR2 sequences are LNHDA and SQIVND (reference sequence). With 3 bases removed from V and 3 bases from J, the gap between germline ends came to 0 bases. CDR3 in DNA: TGTGCCAGTAGTATCTACAATGAGCAGTTCTTC. Protein product: CASSIYNEQFF.

The chain joins TRBV19 to TRBJ1-4; 7 positions match TRBD1. Per germline, CDR1 LNHDA and CDR2 SQIVND (reference sequence). The CDR3 covers 15 residues. V shed 7 bases and J 8 bases; nucleotides not matched to a gene: 13. As DNA, the CDR3 is TGTGCCAGTAACCACGCGAACCGGGACAGCGAAAAACTGTTTTTT. It is translated as CASNHANRDSEKLFF.

This chain connects TRBV12-5 to TRBJ2-3; D is ambiguous. Looked up from germline, CDR1 is LGHNT and CDR2 is FRNRAP. V lost 7 bases and J 6 bases, leaving 17 bases between the germline ends. This CDR3 is built from 14 residues. CDR3 in amino acids: CASAPRSSVDTQYF. CDR3 sequence (DNA): TGTGCTAGTGCCCCCAGGTCTTCAGTGGATACGCAGTATTTT.

The table lists this clone with a few counts. V gene TRBV7-2 combines with J gene TRBJ2-3; 7 bases are shared with TRBD2. The V gene end was trimmed by 5 bases and the J gene end by 11 bases; junction bases not matched to a gene: 22. The CDR3 has 17 residues. Germline values: CDR1 SGHTA, CDR2 FQGNSA. DNA of the CDR3: TGTGCCAGCAGCCTACGGGGGGAGGGACTACCTCCTATGTGGCAGTATTTT. As protein: CASSLRGEGLPPMWQYF.

In its sample, this clone was seen a few times. The chain links TRBV6-4 to TRBJ1-5; TRBD1 aligns across 8 bases. The V and J ends lost 5 bases and 7 bases, in that order; junction bases with no gene match: 4. CDR1 and CDR2 from the germline V gene are MRHNA and SNTAGT. The CDR3 contains 13 residues. The CDR3 nucleotides are TGTGCCAGCAGTCGCGGACAGGGACAGCCCCAGCATTTT. Encoded protein: CASSRGQGQPQHF.

This clone was seen only once. The chain recombines TRBV5-4 with TRBJ2-5; 7 bases map to TRBD1. Looked up from germline, CDR1 is SGHNT and CDR2 is YYREEE (reference sequence). V gave up 2 bases and J gave up 1 base; unmatched junction bases: 8. The CDR3 spans 16 residues. The chain's CDR3 is CASSFLLGQVQETQYF. DNA for the CDR3: TGTGCCAGCAGCTTTTTGCTAGGACAGGTCCAAGAGACCCAGTACTTC.

The rearrangement links TRBV2 to TRBJ2-1; 8 bases fit TRBD1. Germline CDR1 reads SNHLY; CDR2 reads FYNNEI. With 4 bases clipped from V and 1 base from J, the junction kept 0 bases outside the gene matches. The CDR3 consists of 14 residues. CDR3 sequence (DNA): TGTGCCAGCAGTGGACAGGGGTCCTACAATGAGCAGTTCTTC. This encodes CASSGQGSYNEQFF.

This chain links TRBV15 with TRBJ1-3, with D perhaps TRBD1 (5 bases). The CDR3 is 15 amino acids. Germline V lookup: CDR1 LNHNV, CDR2 YYDKDF (reference sequence). The V gene lost 0 bases and the J gene lost 4 bases, with 10 bases spanning the gap. CDR3 in DNA: TGTGCCACCAGCAGAGATTGGGGGGGAGGAAACACCATATATTTT. This translates into CATSRDWGGGNTIYF.

This clone occurred a few times. The CDR3 nucleotides are TGCGCCAGCAGCTTGGACACAGCTAACTATGGCTACACCTTC. Translating gives CASSLDTANYGYTF. The J gene is TRBJ1-2, the V gene TRBV5-1; D is unclear. Germline CDR1 reads SGHRS; CDR2 reads YFSETQ. V was trimmed by 0 bases and J by 0 bases, leaving 6 bases between them. The CDR3 is 14 residues long.

As to this clone: The junction shows a germline mismatch at one end, possibly a read error. V gene TRBV6-5 combines with J gene TRBJ2-2, with D possibly being TRBD1 (6 bases). The CDR3 runs 15 residues. Germline assignment: CDR1 MNHEY and CDR2 SVGAGI. CDR3 loop: CASSSLAGEPGELFF. The CDR3 nucleotides are TGTGCCAGTAGTTCATTGGCAGGGGAGCCCGGGGAGCTGTTTTTT.

The chain employs TRBV7-9 and TRBJ1-4; unclear D gene. The CDR3 runs 16 residues. CDR1 SEHNR and CDR2 FQNEAQ come from the germline V gene (reference sequence). V lost 5 bases and J lost 4, with 17 bases in between. The CDR3 is CASSPTTWAFNEKLFF. The CDR3 coding sequence is TGTGCCAGCAGCCCGACTACCTGGGCTTTTAATGAAAAACTGTTTTTT.

CDR3 bases: TGTGCCAGCAGTCGCCCTCTAGCGGGGGGGCCGTCAGATACGCAGTATTTT. Protein: CASSRPLAGGPSDTQYF. The chain is built from TRBV6-6 and TRBJ2-3, with 12 bases lining up with TRBD2. V shed 5 bases, J shed 4 bases, and the junction held 10 bases outside the gene matches. Germline CDR1 reads MNHNY; CDR2 reads SVGAGI (reference sequence). CDR3 length equals 17 residues.